The TCR beta chain described here comes from a study of cytomegalovirus exposure and HLA in healthy donors. As for the study in general: According to later analysis, the same platform produced the roughly 110 validation and approximately 630 first-cohort repertoires.

Findings of the study overall: In vitro experiments confirmed that three CMV-associated chains were specific for CMV antigens. As was reported, the classifier diagnosed cytomegalovirus status with high specificity and sensitivity. Rare sequences made up most TCRs, while some public TCRs were found in many donors.

Generated by immunoSEQ multiplex PCR, the TCRdb table keeps only in-frame clones and is missing some. Here the sample spans approximately 270,000 clones, about 86% being singletons. There are a few counts of this clone. What it recognizes is unknown. The receptor's source is a woman aged 18-29 years in good health and CMV-seronegative. The sequenced material came from PBMCs.

The CDR3 bases are TGCAGTGCTAGTACCGGGACTAGGCCGTTCTTC. This encodes CSASTGTRPFF. V is TRBV20-1 and J is TRBJ2-1; 8 bases align to TRBD2. Germline CDR1 reads DFQATT; CDR2 reads SNEGSKA (reference sequence). The V gene end was trimmed by 3 bases and the J gene end by 15 bases; junction bases not matched to a gene: 7. The CDR3 is 11 amino acids.